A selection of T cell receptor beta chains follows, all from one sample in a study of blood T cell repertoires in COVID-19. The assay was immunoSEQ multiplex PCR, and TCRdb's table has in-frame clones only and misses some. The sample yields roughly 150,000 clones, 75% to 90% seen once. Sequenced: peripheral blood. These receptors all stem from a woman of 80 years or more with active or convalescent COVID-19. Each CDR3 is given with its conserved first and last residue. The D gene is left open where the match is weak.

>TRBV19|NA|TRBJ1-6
CASSISQASSYNSPLHF
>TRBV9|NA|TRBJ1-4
CASSLGQNEKLFF
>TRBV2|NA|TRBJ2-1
CASRAGIYNEQFF
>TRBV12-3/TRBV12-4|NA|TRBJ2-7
CASSISRDYEQYF
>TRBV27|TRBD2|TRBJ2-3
CASSSRSGGVDTQYF
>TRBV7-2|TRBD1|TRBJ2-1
CASSSPGTGSDEQFF
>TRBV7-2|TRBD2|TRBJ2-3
CASSLEPRGTSGVEDTQYF
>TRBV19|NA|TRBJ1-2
CASNSGGSTNYGYTF
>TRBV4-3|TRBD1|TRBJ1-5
CASSQPGQGAYSNQPQHF
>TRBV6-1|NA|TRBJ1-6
CASSEAVGANSPLHF
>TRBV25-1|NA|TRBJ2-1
CASSESRGAPYNEQFF
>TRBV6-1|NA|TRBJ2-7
CASSERMGASYEQYF
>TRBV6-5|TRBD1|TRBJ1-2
CASSSDRVQSGYTF
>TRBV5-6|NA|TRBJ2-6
CASSQGSGANVLTF
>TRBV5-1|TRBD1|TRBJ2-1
CASSAGQGGLSYNEQFF
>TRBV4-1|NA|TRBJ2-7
CASSQSRTAIWGEQYF